Given below is one T cell receptor beta chain in context. This specimen comes from a study of shared clonotypes between healthy human individuals. Within Nashville, Tennessee resided all donors, each a Caucasian adult. Clones were read by immunoSEQ multiplex PCR, and TCRdb kept only the in-frame ones, dropping some. The data contain about half a million clones, approximately 80% of them seen just once; the ten biggest clones take up about 11%. CDR1 SGHAT and CDR2 FQNNGV come from the germline V gene. The CDR3 is 14 residues long. V gave up 2 bases and J gave up 9 bases; unmatched junction bases: 10. This clonotype was sampled from a woman in her 40s in good health. Some clones in this sample may be carry-over from other donors' samples. Input material: PBMCs. The J gene is TRBJ2-7, the V gene TRBV11-2; 7 bases line up with TRBD1. The CDR3 DNA sequence: TGTGCCAGCAGCTTAACGGGACAGACCCCAATGCAGTACTTC. Its protein is CASSLTGQTPMQYF.